The 14 T cell receptor beta chains reported below all come from one sample, sequenced in a study of cytomegalovirus exposure and HLA in healthy donors. The table came from immunoSEQ multiplex PCR; TCRdb's copy has only in-frame clones and leaves some out. The table shows approximately 260,000 clones, with just over 85% occurring only once. Sequencing was done on a sample of PBMCs. The source of these receptors is a woman aged 18-30 years in good health and CMV-seronegative.

Only one count was recorded for this clone. The J gene is TRBJ1-2, the V gene TRBV19, with 9 bases aligning to TRBD1. This CDR3 has 17 amino acids. Germline V CDR1 and CDR2: LNHDA, SQIVND (reference sequence). Trimming at V came to 7 bases and at J to 3 bases, leaving 15 bases not matched to a gene. The CDR3 protein is CASKDPGGGTGYYGYTF. The CDR3 DNA follows: TGTGCCAGTAAAGATCCGGGTGGGGGGACAGGGTACTATGGCTACACCTTC.

This chain connects TRBV5-1 to TRBJ1-4, with a weak D call TRBD1 (5 bases). Germline V gene data show CDR1 as SGHRS and CDR2 as YFSETQ. V was pared by 4 bases and J by 5 bases, with 12 bases between. CDR3 size: 14 residues. The CDR3 loop reads CASSLGGENEKLFF. The CDR3 DNA reads as TGCGCCAGCAGCCTTGGGGGGGAAAATGAAAAACTGTTTTTT.

The chain is built from TRBV13 and TRBJ2-3, with 14 bases that match TRBD2. Germline lookup yields CDR1 PRHDT and CDR2 FYEKMQ (reference sequence). The CDR3 extends over 18 amino acids. V lost 4 bases and J lost 2; bases outside the gene matches: 8. The CDR3 bases are TGTGCCAGCAGCTCTCCGGGACTAGCGGGAGTTATCACAGATACGCAGTATTTT. The encoded protein is CASSSPGLAGVITDTQYF.

This rearrangement joins TRBV7-2 to TRBJ2-5, with 9 positions matching TRBD2. After removal of 6 bases from V and 4 bases from J, the junction contained 6 bases not matched to a gene. The CDR3 totals 14 residues. Germline values: CDR1 SGHTA, CDR2 FQGNSA. The CDR3 DNA is TGTGCCAGCAGGAAAGCGGGGGGAGGAGAGACCCAGTACTTC. This codes for CASRKAGGGETQYF. Complete variable domain (other parts from reference TRBV7-2 and TRBJ2-5): GAGVSQSPSNKVTEKGKDVELRCDPISGHTALYWYRQSLGQGLEFLIYFQGNSAPDKSGLPSDRFSAERTGGSVSTLTIQRTQQEDSAVYLCASRKAGGGETQYFGPGTRLLVL.

CDR3 sequence: CAWKGGWSGYTF. The CDR3 nucleotides read TGTGCCTGGAAGGGGGGGTGGAGTGGCTACACCTTC. The chain recombines TRBV30 with TRBJ1-2; perhaps TRBD1 as D (6 bases). Germline V CDR1 and CDR2: GTSNPN, SVGIG (reference sequence). Trimming cost V 4 bases and J 7 bases, with 13 bases left between them. The CDR3 is 12 residues long. The whole variable domain, remainder taken from reference TRBV30 and TRBJ1-2, is SQTIHQWPATLVQPVGSPLSLECTVEGTSNPNLYWYRQAAGRGLQLLFYSVGIGQISSEVPQNLSASRPQDRQFILSSKKLLLSDSGFYLCAWKGGWSGYTFGSGTRLTVV.

The V call is TRBV11-2, the J call TRBJ2-2, with TRBD1 matching 8 bases. With V trimmed by 5 bases and J by 5 bases, 13 bases remained unmatched. CDR1 is SGHAT, CDR2 FQNNGV, per germline. The CDR3 contains 17 residues. Written as DNA, the CDR3 is TGTGCCAGCAGCCCGACCCCGGACAGGGCGGGGACCGGGGAGCTGTTTTTT. Its protein is CASSPTPDRAGTGELFF.

V is TRBV28 and J is TRBJ2-7; the match to TRBD2 covers 7 bases. Trimming cost V 3 bases and J 4 bases; bases outside gene matches: 6. Looked up from germline, CDR1 is MDHEN and CDR2 is SYDVKM. CDR3 size: 14 residues. CDR3: CASSFVSGVYEQYF. The CDR3 DNA follows: TGTGCCAGCAGTTTTGTCAGCGGGGTATACGAGCAGTACTTC.

This sequence joins TRBV5-1 and TRBJ2-3; TRBD2 aligns across 11 bases. The CDR3 totals 13 residues. CDR1 is SGHRS, CDR2 YFSETQ, per germline. V shed 5 bases and J 5 bases; nucleotides not matched to a gene: 1. CDR3 coding DNA: TGCGCCAGCAGACTAGCGGGAGTAGATACGCAGTATTTT. Translated: CASRLAGVDTQYF.

The chain has TRBV28 and TRBJ1-3; TRBD1 agrees at 7 bases. The CDR3 is 15 amino acids. The trim removed 6 bases at V and 3 bases at J, leaving 8 bases unmatched. The germline CDR1 and CDR2 sequences are MDHEN and SYDVKM. The CDR3 DNA is TGTGCCAGCAGAGCCCCAGGGGGAGGTGGAAACACCATATATTTT. Its protein product is CASRAPGGGGNTIYF. Based on the CDR3 plus reference TRBV28 and TRBJ1-3, the full variable domain is DVKVTQSSRYLVKRTGEKVFLECVQDMDHENMFWYRQDPGLGLRLIYFSYDVKMKEKGDIPEGYSVSREKKERFSLILESASTNQTSMYLCASRAPGGGGNTIYFGEGSWLTVV.

V and J are TRBV5-6 and TRBJ2-5; 7 bases line up with TRBD1. The CDR3 is 16 amino acids. Germline lookup yields CDR1 SGHDT and CDR2 YYEEEE. Trimming took 0 bases from V and 5 from J; bases not matched to a gene: 10. CDR3 bases: TGTGCCAGCAGCTTGGAGGGACAGTCCGCCCGGGAGACCCAGTACTTC. Encoded protein: CASSLEGQSARETQYF.

This clone appeared a single time. The chain carries TRBV11-3 and TRBJ2-1; 9 bases fit TRBD1. The CDR3 extends over 16 amino acids. The germline gives CDR1 SGHNT, CDR2 YENEEA. With 5 bases clipped from V and 10 bases from J, the junction kept 15 bases outside the gene matches. CDR3 sequence reads: CASSRGTGPLLEEQFF. The CDR3, as DNA: TGTGCCAGCAGCCGCGGGACAGGGCCCCTCCTAGAAGAGCAGTTCTTC.

A few counts support this clone. V and J are TRBV5-1 and TRBJ1-6; a possible D gene is TRBD1 (6 bases). Germline CDR1 reads SGHRS; CDR2 reads YFSETQ. Trimming took off 7 bases at V and 4 bases at J, with 12 bases between the two ends. The CDR3 spans 14 residues. In nucleotides, the CDR3 is TGCGCCAGCCGCTCCGGGACATATAATTCACCCCTCCACTTT. Translated: CASRSGTYNSPLHF.

The chain employs TRBV18 and TRBJ1-5; D uncertain. CDR1 KGHSH and CDR2 LQKENI come from the germline V gene. The CDR3 runs to 13 residues. Trimming left V 2 bases short and J 7 bases short, with 9 bases between. This CDR3 is CASSPGSQQPQHF. The CDR3 DNA reads as TGTGCCAGCTCACCAGGGAGCCAGCAGCCCCAGCATTTT.

The chain has TRBV4-1 and TRBJ1-1, with a tentative D call TRBD1 (6 bases). The CDR3 contains 15 residues. Trimming stripped 4 bases from V and 3 bases from J, with 15 bases between. Germline CDR1 and CDR2: MGHRA and YSYEKL. The CDR3 spells CASSPSGGLDTEAFF. CDR3 sequence (DNA): TGCGCCAGCAGCCCCTCCGGGGGGCTAGACACTGAAGCTTTCTTT.